This TCR beta chain comes out of a study of PD-1 blockade in mismatch repair-deficient tumors. Clones were read by immunoSEQ multiplex PCR, and TCRdb kept only the in-frame ones, dropping some. The repertoire includes some 45,000 clones, 70% to 85% of them detected once, and more than 3% sits in the top ten. This material consisted of PBMCs, taken before pembrolizumab treatment. This clonotype originated in an adult with mismatch repair-deficient cancer.

CDR3 DNA sequence: TGTGCCAGCAGCTCGCAGGGGGGGGTGGACGTATCCTACGAGCAGTACTTC. It specifies CASSSQGGVDVSYEQYF. The chain recombines TRBV5-5 with TRBJ2-7, with D perhaps assigned TRBD1 or TRBD2 (7 bases each). In germline, CDR1 is SGHKS, CDR2 YYEKEE (reference sequence). CDR3 length equals 17 residues. Deletions cut 3 bases from V and 1 base from J, with 20 bases between.